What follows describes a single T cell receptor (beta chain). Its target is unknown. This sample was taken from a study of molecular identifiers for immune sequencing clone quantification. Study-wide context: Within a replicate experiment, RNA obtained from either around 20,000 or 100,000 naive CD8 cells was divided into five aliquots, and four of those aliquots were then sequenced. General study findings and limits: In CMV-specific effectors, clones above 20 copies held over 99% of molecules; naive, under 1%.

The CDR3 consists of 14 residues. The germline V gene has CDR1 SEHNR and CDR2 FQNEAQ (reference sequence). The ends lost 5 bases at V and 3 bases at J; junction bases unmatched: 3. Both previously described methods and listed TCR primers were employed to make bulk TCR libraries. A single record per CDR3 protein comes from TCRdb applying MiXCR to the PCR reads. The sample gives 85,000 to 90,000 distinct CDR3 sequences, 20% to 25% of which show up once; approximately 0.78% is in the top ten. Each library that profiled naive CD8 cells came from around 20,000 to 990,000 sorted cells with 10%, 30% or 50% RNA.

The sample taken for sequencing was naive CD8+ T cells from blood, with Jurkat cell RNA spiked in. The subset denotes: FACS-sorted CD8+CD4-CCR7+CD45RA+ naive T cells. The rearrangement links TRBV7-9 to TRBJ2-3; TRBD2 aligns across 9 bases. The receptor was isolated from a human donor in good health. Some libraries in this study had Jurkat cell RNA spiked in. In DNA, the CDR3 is TGTGCCAGCAGCCGGACTAGCGTAACAGATACGCAGTATTTT. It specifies CASSRTSVTDTQYF.